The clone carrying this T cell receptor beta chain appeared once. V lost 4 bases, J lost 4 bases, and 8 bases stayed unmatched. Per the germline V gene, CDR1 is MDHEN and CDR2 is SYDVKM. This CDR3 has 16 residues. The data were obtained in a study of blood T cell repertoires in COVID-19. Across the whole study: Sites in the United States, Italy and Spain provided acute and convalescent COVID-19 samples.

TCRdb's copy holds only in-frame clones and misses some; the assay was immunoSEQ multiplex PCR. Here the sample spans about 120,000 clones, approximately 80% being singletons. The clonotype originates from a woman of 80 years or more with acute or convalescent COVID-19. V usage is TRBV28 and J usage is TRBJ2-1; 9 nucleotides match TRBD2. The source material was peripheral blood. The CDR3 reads CASSSPAGGEYNEQFF. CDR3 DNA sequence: TGTGCCAGCAGTTCCCCGGCGGGGGGGGAGTACAATGAGCAGTTCTTC.